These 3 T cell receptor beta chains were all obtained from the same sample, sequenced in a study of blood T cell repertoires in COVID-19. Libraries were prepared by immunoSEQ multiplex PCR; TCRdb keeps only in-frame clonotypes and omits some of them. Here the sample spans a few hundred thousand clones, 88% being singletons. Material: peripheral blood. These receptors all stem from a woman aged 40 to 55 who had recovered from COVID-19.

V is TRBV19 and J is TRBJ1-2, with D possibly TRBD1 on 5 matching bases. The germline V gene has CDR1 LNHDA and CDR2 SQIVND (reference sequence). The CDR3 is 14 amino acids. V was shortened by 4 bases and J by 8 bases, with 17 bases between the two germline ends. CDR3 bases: TGTGCCAGTAGTACCCCTCAGGCTGGGGGGGGCTACACCTTC. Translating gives CASSTPQAGGGYTF.

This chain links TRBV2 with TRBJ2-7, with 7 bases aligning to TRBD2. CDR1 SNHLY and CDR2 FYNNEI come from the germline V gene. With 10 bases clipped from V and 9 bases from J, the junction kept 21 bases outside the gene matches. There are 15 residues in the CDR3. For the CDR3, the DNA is TGTGCCACCCTAAGTGGGCTAGCGGCAGTTAAGGCGCAGTACTTC. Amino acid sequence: CATLSGLAAVKAQYF.

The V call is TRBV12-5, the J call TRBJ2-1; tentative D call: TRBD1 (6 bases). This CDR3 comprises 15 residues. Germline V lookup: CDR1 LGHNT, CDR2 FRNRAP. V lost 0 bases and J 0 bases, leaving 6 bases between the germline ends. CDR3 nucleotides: TGTGCTAGTGGTTTGGTAGGGGGCTCCTACAATGAGCAGTTCTTC. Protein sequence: CASGLVGGSYNEQFF.